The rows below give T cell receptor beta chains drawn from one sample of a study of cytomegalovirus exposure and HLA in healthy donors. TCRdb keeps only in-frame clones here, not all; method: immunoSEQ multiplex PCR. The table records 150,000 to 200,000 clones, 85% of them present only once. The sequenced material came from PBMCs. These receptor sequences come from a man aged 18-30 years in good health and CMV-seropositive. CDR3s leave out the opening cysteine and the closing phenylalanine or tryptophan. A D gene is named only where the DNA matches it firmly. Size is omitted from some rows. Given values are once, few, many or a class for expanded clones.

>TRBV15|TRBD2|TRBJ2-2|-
ATSPRGQGGYPGELF
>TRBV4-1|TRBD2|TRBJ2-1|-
ASSKGLAGGPDEQF
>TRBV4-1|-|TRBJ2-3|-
ASSQDPSDTDTQY
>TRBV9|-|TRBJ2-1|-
ASSVDQSASRGNEQF
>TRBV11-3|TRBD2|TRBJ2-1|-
ASSPGGGGYNEQF
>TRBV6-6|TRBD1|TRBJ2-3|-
ASTLGQGRDTDTQY
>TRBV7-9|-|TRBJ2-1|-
ASSPRGGLGVEQF
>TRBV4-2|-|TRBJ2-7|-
ASSPGSYEQY
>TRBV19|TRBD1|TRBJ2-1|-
ASSIGQGVRNEQF
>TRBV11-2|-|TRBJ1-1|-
ASSHLAGENTEAF
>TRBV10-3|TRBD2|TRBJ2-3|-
ATGSSGLSFTDTQY
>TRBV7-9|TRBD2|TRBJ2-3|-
ASSFGAGVHTQY
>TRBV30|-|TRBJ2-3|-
AWNGGGPDTQY
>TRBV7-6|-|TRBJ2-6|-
ASSFGELGSGANVLT
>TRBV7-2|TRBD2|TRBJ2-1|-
ASSLASGSPNEQF
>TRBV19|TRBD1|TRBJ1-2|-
ASSMIGTGRANYGYT
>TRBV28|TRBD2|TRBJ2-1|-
ASSASGGPYNEQF
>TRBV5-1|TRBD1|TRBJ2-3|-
ASIRDRDPDTQY
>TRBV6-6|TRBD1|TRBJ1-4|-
ASSYSPDRAEKLF
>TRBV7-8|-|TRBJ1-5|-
ASSLGAGNQPQH
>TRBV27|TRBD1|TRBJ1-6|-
ASSLRPYDRDSPLH
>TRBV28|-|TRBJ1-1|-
ASSNRDWDTEAF
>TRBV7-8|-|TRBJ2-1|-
ASSLGLMEEQF
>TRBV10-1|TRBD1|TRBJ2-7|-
ASSESETGYEQY
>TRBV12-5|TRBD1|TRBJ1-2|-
ASGLNRGIGGYT
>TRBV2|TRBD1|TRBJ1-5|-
ASSEGQGNQPQH
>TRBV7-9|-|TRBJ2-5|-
ASSSQGLVWETQY
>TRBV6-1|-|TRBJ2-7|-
ASSEAEGAYEQY
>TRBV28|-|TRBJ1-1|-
ASSDGTNTEAF
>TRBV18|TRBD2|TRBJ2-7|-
ASSQAGGPYEQY
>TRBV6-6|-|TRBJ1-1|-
ASSRKGDTEAF
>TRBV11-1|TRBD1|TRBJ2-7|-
ASSSTGSYEQY
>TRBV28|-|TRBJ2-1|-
ASSSNRARF
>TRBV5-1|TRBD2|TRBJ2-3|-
ASSLEPSGSSDTQY
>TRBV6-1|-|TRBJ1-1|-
ASSVRENTEAF
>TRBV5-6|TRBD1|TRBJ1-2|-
ASSLTPRDRVGYT
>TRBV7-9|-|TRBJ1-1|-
ASSLAPDTEAF
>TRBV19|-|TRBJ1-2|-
ASSGSTQGPLYGYT
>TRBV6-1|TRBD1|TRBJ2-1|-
ASSVQGATYNEQF
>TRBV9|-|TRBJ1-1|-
ASSTTGNTEAF
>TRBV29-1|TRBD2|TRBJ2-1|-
SVDGGRWDNEQF
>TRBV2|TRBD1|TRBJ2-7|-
ASQGAGYEQY
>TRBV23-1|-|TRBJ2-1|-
ASSQSTDLEQF
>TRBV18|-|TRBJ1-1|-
ASSPTAGLTEAF
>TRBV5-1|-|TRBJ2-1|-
ASSLEEALSSQF
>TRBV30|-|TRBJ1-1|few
AWSLDTLNTEAF
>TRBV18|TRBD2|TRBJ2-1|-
ASSPLGGNHNEQF
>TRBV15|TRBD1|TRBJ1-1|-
ATSALTGGATEAF
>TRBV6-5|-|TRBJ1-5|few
ASSEMSNQPQH
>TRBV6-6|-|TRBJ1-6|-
ASSSPGGAFSPLH
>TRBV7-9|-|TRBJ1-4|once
ASSLAQGWNEKLF
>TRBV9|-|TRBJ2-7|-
ASSVVASTYEQY
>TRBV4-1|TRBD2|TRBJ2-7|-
ASRKLAGDYEQY
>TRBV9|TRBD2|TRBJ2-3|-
ASSVGPGRTADTQY
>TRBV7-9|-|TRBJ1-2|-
ASSLQGSDYGYT